Listed below are T cell receptor beta chains from one sample, sequenced in a study of T cells in Graves' hyperthyroidism and ophthalmopathy. TCRdb reprocessed the multiplex PCR reads with MiXCR, giving one entry per CDR3 protein. The table records 650,000 to 850,000 distinct CDR3 sequences, approximately 18% of them present only once. The sequencing input was blood. The receptors derive from a woman aged 45-65 years with Graves' hyperthyroidism that later progressed to Graves' ophthalmopathy. The conserved cysteine and the conserved F or W are not part of the CDR3 here. The size field is filled for only some rows; it gives once, few, many or a size class.

abundance: few
v_gene: TRBV27
CDR3aa: ASSLAGPLSEQF

abundance: few
v_gene: TRBV19
CDR3aa: ASSIAPGQPNEKLF

abundance: many
v_gene: TRBV7-9
CDR3aa: ASSSMTATDTQY

abundance: many
v_gene: TRBV7-8
CDR3aa: ASSLAEPGTGFYEQY

abundance: -
v_gene: TRBV12-3/TRBV12-4
CDR3aa: ASRVYSTVTEAF

abundance: few
v_gene: TRBV6-5
CDR3aa: ASSYSKETQY

abundance: -
v_gene: TRBV7-9
CDR3aa: ATSLTGVQAF

abundance: few
v_gene: TRBV7-9
CDR3aa: ASSSGTYTDTQY

abundance: many
v_gene: TRBV3-1
CDR3aa: ASRRAVGRSYGYT

abundance: few
v_gene: TRBV5-1
CDR3aa: ASSTRRGTSGHNTGELF

abundance: few
v_gene: TRBV29-1
CDR3aa: SVDVVDTDTQY

abundance: -
v_gene: TRBV5-5
CDR3aa: ASSPGLGNTGTDTQY

abundance: -
v_gene: TRBV19
CDR3aa: ASSIRQDRGEF

abundance: few
v_gene: TRBV19
CDR3aa: ASSITASTDTQY

abundance: many
v_gene: TRBV12-3/TRBV12-4
CDR3aa: ASSSRQENNEQF

abundance: many
v_gene: TRBV27
CDR3aa: ASSPYPNSNQPQH

abundance: many
v_gene: TRBV6-1
CDR3aa: ASRRGRGVYGYT

abundance: many
v_gene: TRBV20-1
CDR3aa: SARDVGEAF

abundance: few
v_gene: TRBV7-8
CDR3aa: ASSLGGQGPTEAF

abundance: -
v_gene: TRBV13
CDR3aa: ASSNRVEAF

abundance: few
v_gene: TRBV5-1
CDR3aa: ASSLSPTGLEGYT

abundance: few
v_gene: TRBV6-1
CDR3aa: ASSALTRRSGANVLT

abundance: -
v_gene: TRBV28
CDR3aa: ASLAGTGTSSSYEQY

abundance: many
v_gene: TRBV5-1
CDR3aa: ASSGQGGMNTEAF

abundance: many
v_gene: TRBV20-1
CDR3aa: SASGLGWGYT

abundance: many
v_gene: TRBV3-1
CDR3aa: ASSVTGDQPQH

abundance: -
v_gene: TRBV27
CDR3aa: ASRETTGGGYT

abundance: -
v_gene: TRBV7-2
CDR3aa: ASSFLSGVDTDTQY

abundance: -
v_gene: TRBV19
CDR3aa: ASSIYGAANTGELF

abundance: many
v_gene: TRBV20-1
CDR3aa: SARDGGGLAETQY

abundance: few
v_gene: TRBV20-1
CDR3aa: SARFSGAPGNTIY

abundance: once
v_gene: TRBV6-2/TRBV6-3
CDR3aa: ASTPIGTTNYGYT

abundance: -
v_gene: TRBV6-1
CDR3aa: ASSVGTGGLTEAF

abundance: -
v_gene: TRBV19
CDR3aa: ASADRGNQPQH

abundance: few
v_gene: TRBV7-9
CDR3aa: ASSWLIAYGYT

abundance: -
v_gene: TRBV19
CDR3aa: ASTDRGRETQY

abundance: once
v_gene: TRBV12-3/TRBV12-4
CDR3aa: ASSLLKPFSTDTQY

abundance: many
v_gene: TRBV11-3
CDR3aa: ASSRHGGPGETQY

abundance: many
v_gene: TRBV5-1
CDR3aa: ASSLIGSNSGNTIY

abundance: many
v_gene: TRBV20-1
CDR3aa: SARGSRVNYGYT

abundance: -
v_gene: TRBV3-1
CDR3aa: ASSQGTSTNEKLF

abundance: many
v_gene: TRBV2
CDR3aa: ASSVRDRANSGANVLT

abundance: few
v_gene: TRBV10-3
CDR3aa: AIRTWNTEAF

abundance: few
v_gene: TRBV15
CDR3aa: ATSRDHREITEAF

abundance: few
v_gene: TRBV27
CDR3aa: ASSDRGVRNTEAF

abundance: many
v_gene: TRBV18
CDR3aa: ASSPDRTYYGYT

abundance: few
v_gene: TRBV5-1
CDR3aa: ASSFGQGSDGNTIY

abundance: many
v_gene: TRBV12-3/TRBV12-4
CDR3aa: ASSLGRGELF

abundance: few
v_gene: TRBV10-1
CDR3aa: ASSESKSGGLQETQY

abundance: few
v_gene: TRBV10-3
CDR3aa: ATKTGDNYEQY

abundance: many
v_gene: TRBV3-1
CDR3aa: ASSGKPGLAYVPSYNEQF

abundance: few
v_gene: TRBV12-3/TRBV12-4
CDR3aa: ASRGDRETQY

abundance: many
v_gene: TRBV28
CDR3aa: ASSVQGATNEKLF

abundance: -
v_gene: TRBV19
CDR3aa: ASTHLFRGPRGQPQH

abundance: many
v_gene: TRBV20-1
CDR3aa: SAPQGGVYNEQF